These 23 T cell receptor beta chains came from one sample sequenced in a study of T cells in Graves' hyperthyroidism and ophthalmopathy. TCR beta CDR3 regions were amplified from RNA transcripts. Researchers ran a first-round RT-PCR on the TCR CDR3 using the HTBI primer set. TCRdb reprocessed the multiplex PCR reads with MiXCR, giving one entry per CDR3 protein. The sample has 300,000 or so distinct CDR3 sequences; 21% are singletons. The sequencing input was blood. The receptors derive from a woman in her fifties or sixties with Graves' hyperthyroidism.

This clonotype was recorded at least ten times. Here the CDR3 reads CASSPAGASGNTIYF. Here the CDR3 DNA reads TGCGCCAGCAGCCCGGCAGGGGCCTCTGGAAACACCATATATTTT. This rearrangement joins TRBV5-1 to TRBJ1-3, with D tentatively TRBD1 (6 bases). Per germline, CDR1 SGHRS and CDR2 YFSETQ. The length of the CDR3 is 15 residues. Trimming left V 4 bases short and J 0 bases short, with 11 bases between.

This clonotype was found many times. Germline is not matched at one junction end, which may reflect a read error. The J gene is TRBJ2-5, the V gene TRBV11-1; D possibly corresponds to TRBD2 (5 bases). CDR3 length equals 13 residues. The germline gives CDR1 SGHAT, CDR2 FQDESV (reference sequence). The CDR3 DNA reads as TGTGCCAGCAGCCTAGCCCCTAAAGAGACCCAGTACTTC. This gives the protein CASSLAPKETQYF.

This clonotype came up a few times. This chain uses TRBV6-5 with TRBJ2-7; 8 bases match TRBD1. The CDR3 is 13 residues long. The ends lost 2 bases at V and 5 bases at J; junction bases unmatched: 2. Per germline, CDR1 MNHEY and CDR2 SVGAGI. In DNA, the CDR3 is TGTGCCAGCAGTTACCCGGACAGGGACGAGCAGTACTTC. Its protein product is CASSYPDRDEQYF.

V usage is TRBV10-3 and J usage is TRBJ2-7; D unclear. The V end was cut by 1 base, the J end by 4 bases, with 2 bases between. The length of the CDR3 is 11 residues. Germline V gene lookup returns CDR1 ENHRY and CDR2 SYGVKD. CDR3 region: CAISELYEQYF. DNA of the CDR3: TGTGCCATCAGTGAGTTATACGAGCAGTACTTC.

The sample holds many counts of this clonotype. The CDR3, as DNA: TGTGCCTGGAGTCCTGGACAGAGCGGTTCACCCCTCCACTTT. The encoded protein is CAWSPGQSGSPLHF. The chain uses TRBV30 and TRBJ1-6, with D possibly being TRBD1 (6 bases). The CDR3 has 14 residues. CDR1 and CDR2 (germline): GTSNPN, SVGIG (reference sequence). V lost 2 bases and J 9 bases, leaving 14 bases between the germline ends. The full variable domain, with the rest looked up from reference TRBV30 and TRBJ1-6, is SQTIHQWPATLVQPVGSPLSLECTVEGTSNPNLYWYRQAAGRGLQLLFYSVGIGQISSEVPQNLSASRPQDRQFILSSKKLLLSDSGFYLCAWSPGQSGSPLHFGNGTRLTVT.

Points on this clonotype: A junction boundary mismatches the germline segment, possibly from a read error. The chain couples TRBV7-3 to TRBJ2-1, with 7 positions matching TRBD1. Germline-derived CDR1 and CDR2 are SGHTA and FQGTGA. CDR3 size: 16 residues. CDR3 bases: TGTGCCAGCGGCTTAAGACAGGGTGTTGCTTACAATGAGCAGTTCTTC. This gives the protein CASGLRQGVAYNEQFF. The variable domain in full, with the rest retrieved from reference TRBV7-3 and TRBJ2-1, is GAGVSQTPSNKVTEKGKYVELRCDPISGHTALYWYRQSLGQGPEFLIYFQGTGAADDSGLPNDRFFAVRPEGSVSTLKIQRTERGDSAVYLCASGLRQGVAYNEQFFGPGTRLTVL.

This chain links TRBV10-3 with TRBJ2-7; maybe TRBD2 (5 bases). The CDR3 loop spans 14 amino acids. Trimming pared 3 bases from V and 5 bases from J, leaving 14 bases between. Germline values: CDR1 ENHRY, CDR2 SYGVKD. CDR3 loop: CAISDPGVRNEQYF. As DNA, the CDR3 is TGTGCCATCAGTGACCCCGGGGTCAGAAACGAGCAGTACTTC.

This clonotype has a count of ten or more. The CDR3 region has the DNA TGCAGTGCCCCCGGCGGCAGAACCCTTTATAATTCACCCCTCCACTTT. Residues: CSAPGGRTLYNSPLHF. V and J are TRBV20-1 and TRBJ1-6, with D unclear. The CDR3 spans 16 residues. Trimming left V 6 bases short and J 4 bases short, with 19 bases between. Germline CDR1 is DFQATT and CDR2 is SNEGSKA (reference sequence).

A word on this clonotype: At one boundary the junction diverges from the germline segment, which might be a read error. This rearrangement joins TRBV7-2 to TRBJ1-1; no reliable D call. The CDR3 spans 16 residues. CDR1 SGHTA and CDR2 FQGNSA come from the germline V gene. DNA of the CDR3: TGTGCCTGCAGCCCCGCCGGACGGAACATGAACACTGAAGCTTTCTTT. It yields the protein CACSPAGRNMNTEAFF. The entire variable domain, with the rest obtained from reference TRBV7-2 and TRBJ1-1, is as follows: GAGVSQSPSNKVTEKGKDVELRCDPISGHTALYWYRQSLGQGLEFLIYFQGNSAPDKSGLPSDRFSAERTGGSVSTLTIQRTQQEDSAVYLCACSPAGRNMNTEAFFGQGTRLTVV.

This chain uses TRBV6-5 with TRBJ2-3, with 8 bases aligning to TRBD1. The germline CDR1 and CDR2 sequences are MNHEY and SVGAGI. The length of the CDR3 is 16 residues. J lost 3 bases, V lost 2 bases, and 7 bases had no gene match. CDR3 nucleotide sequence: TGTGCCAGCAGTTACAGGGCGACAGGGGAAACAGATACGCAGTATTTT. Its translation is CASSYRATGETDTQYF.

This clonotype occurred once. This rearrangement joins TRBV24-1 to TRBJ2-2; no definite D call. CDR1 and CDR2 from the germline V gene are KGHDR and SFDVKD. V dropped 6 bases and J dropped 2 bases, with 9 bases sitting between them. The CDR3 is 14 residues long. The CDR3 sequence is CATSKHPNTGELFF. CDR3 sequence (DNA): TGTGCCACCAGTAAGCATCCAAACACCGGGGAGCTGTTTTTT.

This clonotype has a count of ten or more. The CDR3 spells CASSLGRRQVSEAFF. The DNA of the CDR3 is TGTGCCAGCAGTCTGGGACGGCGACAAGTTAGCGAAGCTTTCTTT. The chain uses TRBV28 and TRBJ1-1, with D maybe TRBD1 (5 bases). Germline loops: CDR1 MDHEN, CDR2 SYDVKM. The CDR3 contains 15 residues. Trimming pared 5 bases from V and 8 bases from J, leaving 21 bases between.

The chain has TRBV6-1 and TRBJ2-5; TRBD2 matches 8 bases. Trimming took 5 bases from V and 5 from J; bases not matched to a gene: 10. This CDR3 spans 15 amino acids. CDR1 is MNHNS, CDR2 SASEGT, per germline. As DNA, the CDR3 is TGTGCCAGCAGTTCAGGGACTAGAGATGGGGAGACCCAGTACTTC. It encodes CASSSGTRDGETQYF.

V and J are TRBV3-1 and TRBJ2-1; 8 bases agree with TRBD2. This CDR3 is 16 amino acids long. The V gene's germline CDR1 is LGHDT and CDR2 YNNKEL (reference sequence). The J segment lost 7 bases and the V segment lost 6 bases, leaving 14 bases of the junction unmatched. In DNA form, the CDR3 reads TGTGCCAGCAGACGGACTGCGGGAGGCACTTTTAATGAGCAGTTCTTC. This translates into CASRRTAGGTFNEQFF.

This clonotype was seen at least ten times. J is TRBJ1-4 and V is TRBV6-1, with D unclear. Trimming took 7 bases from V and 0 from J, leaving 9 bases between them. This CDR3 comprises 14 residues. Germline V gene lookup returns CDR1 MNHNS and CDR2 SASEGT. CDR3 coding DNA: TGTGCCAGCATGGCATATACAACTAATGAAAAACTGTTTTTT. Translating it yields CASMAYTTNEKLFF.

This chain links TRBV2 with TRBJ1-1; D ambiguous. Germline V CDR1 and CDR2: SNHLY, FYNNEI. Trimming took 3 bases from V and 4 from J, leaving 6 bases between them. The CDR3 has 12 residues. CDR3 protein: CASSDLITEAFF. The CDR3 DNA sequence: TGTGCCAGCAGTGACCTGATCACTGAAGCTTTCTTT. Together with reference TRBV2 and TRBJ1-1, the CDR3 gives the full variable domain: EPEVTQTPSHQVTQMGQEVILRCVPISNHLYFYWYRQILGQKVEFLVSFYNNEISEKSEIFDDQFSVERPDGSNFTLKIRSTKLEDSAMYFCASSDLITEAFFGQGTRLTVV.

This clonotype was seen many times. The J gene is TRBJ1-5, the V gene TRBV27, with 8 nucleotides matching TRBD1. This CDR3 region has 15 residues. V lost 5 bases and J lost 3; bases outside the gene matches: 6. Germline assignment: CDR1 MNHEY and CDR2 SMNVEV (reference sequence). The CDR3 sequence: CASSTTGVVNQPQHF. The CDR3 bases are TGTGCCAGCAGTACGACAGGGGTCGTCAATCAGCCCCAGCATTTT.

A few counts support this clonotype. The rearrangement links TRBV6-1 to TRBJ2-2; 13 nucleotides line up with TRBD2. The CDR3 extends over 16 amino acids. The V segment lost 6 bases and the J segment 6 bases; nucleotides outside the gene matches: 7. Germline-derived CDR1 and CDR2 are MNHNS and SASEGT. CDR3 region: CASRSGTSGISGELFF. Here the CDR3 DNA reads TGTGCCAGCAGATCCGGGACTAGCGGGATTTCCGGGGAGCTGTTTTTT.

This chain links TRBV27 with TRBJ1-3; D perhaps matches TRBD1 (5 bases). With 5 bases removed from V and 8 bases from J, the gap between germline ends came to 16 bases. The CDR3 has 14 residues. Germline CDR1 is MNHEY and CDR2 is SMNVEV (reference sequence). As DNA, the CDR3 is TGTGCCAGCAGTCAGGGACTCCCTGGGGACACCATATATTTT. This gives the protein CASSQGLPGDTIYF.

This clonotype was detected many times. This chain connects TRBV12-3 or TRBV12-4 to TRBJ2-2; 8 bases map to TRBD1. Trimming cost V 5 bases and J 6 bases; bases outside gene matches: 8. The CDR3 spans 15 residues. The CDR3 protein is CASSPGQVSPGELFF. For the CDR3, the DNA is TGTGCCAGCAGTCCGGGACAGGTCAGCCCCGGGGAGCTGTTTTTT.

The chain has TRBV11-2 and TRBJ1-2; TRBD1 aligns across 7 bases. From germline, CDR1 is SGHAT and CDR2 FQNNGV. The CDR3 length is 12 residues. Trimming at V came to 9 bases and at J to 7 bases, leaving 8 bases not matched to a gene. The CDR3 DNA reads TGTGCCAGTCGATCAAACAGGGGTGGCTACACCTTC. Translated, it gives CASRSNRGGYTF.

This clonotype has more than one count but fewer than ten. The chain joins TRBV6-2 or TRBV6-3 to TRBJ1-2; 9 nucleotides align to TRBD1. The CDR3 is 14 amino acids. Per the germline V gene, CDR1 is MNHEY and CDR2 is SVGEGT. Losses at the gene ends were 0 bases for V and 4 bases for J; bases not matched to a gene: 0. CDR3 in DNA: TGTGCCAGCAGTTACTCGACAGGGGGCTATGGCTACACCTTC. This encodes CASSYSTGGYGYTF.

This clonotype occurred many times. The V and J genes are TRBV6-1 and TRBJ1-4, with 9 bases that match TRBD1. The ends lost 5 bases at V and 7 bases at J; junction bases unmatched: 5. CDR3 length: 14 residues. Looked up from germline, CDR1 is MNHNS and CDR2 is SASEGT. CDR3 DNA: TGTGCCAGCAGTACCGGGACAGGGAGTGAAAAACTGTTTTTT. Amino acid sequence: CASSTGTGSEKLFF.